The 18 T cell receptor beta chains below were found in one sample sequenced in a study of Graves' ophthalmopathy and Graves' hyperthyroidism. Amplifying from RNA transcripts, the study obtained TCR beta CDR3 regions. First-round RT-PCR relied on HTBI primers, and a second-round multiplex PCR came next. MiXCR was run by TCRdb on the multiplex PCR reads, yielding one entry per CDR3 protein. The table records roughly 420,000 distinct CDR3 sequences, roughly 20% of them present only once. Material for sequencing was peripheral blood. Receptors originate from a woman aged 18-30 years with stable Graves' hyperthyroidism.

This clonotype showed up many times. V gene TRBV27 combines with J gene TRBJ1-1; possibly TRBD1 for D (6 bases). This CDR3 is built from 16 residues. Trimming stripped 3 bases from V and 0 bases from J, with 14 bases between. Germline V gene lookup returns CDR1 MNHEY and CDR2 SMNVEV (reference sequence). This CDR3 reads CASSFFRGGVNTEAFF. CDR3 in DNA: TGTGCCAGCAGTTTTTTTAGGGGGGGCGTGAACACTGAAGCTTTCTTT.

The J gene is TRBJ1-5, the V gene TRBV6-1; a possible D gene is TRBD1 (5 bases). V lost 6 bases and J lost 6, with 12 bases in between. CDR3 size: 13 residues. Germline V gives CDR1 MNHNS, CDR2 SASEGT. The CDR3 DNA is TGTGCCAGCAGCGTCGTTGGGGGTCAGCCCCAGCATTTT. It codes for CASSVVGGQPQHF.

Points on this clonotype: A much larger clone lies one base from this, so it may be a read error. V is TRBV6-1 and J is TRBJ2-5; D unclear. Germline values: CDR1 MNHNS, CDR2 SASEGT. V was shortened by 11 bases and J by 5 bases, with 15 bases between the two germline ends. CDR3 length equals 12 residues. The CDR3 protein is CAGIGILETQYF. CDR3 nucleotide sequence: TGTGCCGGCATTGGAATTTTGGAGACCCAGTACTTC.

The table lists this clonotype with many counts. The chain carries TRBV29-1 and TRBJ2-7, with a possible D match to TRBD2 (5 bases). The CDR3 is made up of 11 amino acids. Germline loops: CDR1 SQVTM, CDR2 ANQGSEA. Trimming left V 4 bases short and J 4 bases short, with 8 bases between. CDR3 protein: CSVVGGYEQYF. The CDR3 DNA reads TGCAGCGTTGTAGGAGGTTACGAGCAGTACTTC.

This clonotype came up a few times. The rearrangement joins TRBV2 to TRBJ1-5, with 9 bases matching TRBD1. The CDR3 consists of 16 residues. V lost 4 bases and J lost 7; bases outside the gene matches: 11. Germline loops: CDR1 SNHLY, CDR2 FYNNEI. The CDR3 reads CASSGTLGQGQQPQHF. Here the CDR3 DNA reads TGTGCCAGCAGTGGAACTCTCGGACAGGGGCAACAGCCCCAGCATTTT.

This clonotype appeared many times. The chain joins TRBV7-9 to TRBJ2-5; TRBD2 is a possible D gene (5 bases). CDR3 length equals 13 residues. Germline loops: CDR1 SEHNR, CDR2 FQNEAQ (reference sequence). Trimming removed 4 bases at V and 4 bases at J, with 10 bases between. As DNA, the CDR3 is TGTGCCAGCAGCTGGGCAAGCGGAGAGACCCAGTACTTC. Its protein is CASSWASGETQYF.

CDR3 amino acids: CASRRRAGETQYF. In DNA form, the CDR3 reads TGTGCCAGCAGACGCAGGGCAGGGGAGACCCAGTACTTC. The gene calls are TRBV2 and TRBJ2-5; tentative D call: TRBD1 (5 bases). The CDR3 is 13 amino acids. V was clipped by 6 bases and J by 5 bases, with 13 bases between them. The V gene's germline CDR1 is SNHLY and CDR2 FYNNEI.

This clonotype appeared once. The gene calls are TRBV20-1 and TRBJ1-1; weak D call: TRBD1 (6 bases). The V gene's germline CDR1 is DFQATT and CDR2 SNEGSKA (reference sequence). V shed 6 bases and J shed 7 bases, with 15 bases lying between them. This CDR3 spans 12 amino acids. CDR3 protein: CSADRSLGEAFF. In nucleotides, the CDR3 is TGCAGTGCCGACAGGTCCCTTGGTGAAGCTTTCTTT.

This clonotype turned up a few times. The chain uses TRBV6-1 and TRBJ1-5; D is unresolved. CDR1 is MNHNS, CDR2 SASEGT, per germline. Trimming removed 6 bases from V and 7 bases from J, with 10 bases in between. The CDR3 is 12 amino acids. The CDR3 region is CASSLDWQPQHF. The CDR3 DNA is TGTGCCAGCAGCCTGGACTGGCAGCCCCAGCATTTT.

There are many counts of this clonotype. This chain joins TRBV6-5 and TRBJ2-2; no reliable D call. V was shortened by 2 bases and J by 7 bases, with 5 bases between the two germline ends. The CDR3 consists of 12 residues. Germline V gives CDR1 MNHEY, CDR2 SVGAGI. The CDR3 loop is CASSYGRGELFF. In DNA, the CDR3 is TGTGCCAGCAGTTACGGGCGCGGGGAGCTGTTTTTT.

Many counts were recorded for this clonotype. The chain couples TRBV6-2 or TRBV6-3 to TRBJ2-7; TRBD1 is a possible D gene (5 bases). Trimming shortened V by 7 bases and J by 2 bases, and 18 bases separated the two germline ends. The CDR3 has 15 residues. The germline V gene has CDR1 MNHEY and CDR2 SVGEGT. The CDR3 coding sequence is TGTGCCAGCAAGCCACGAGGAGACAGAACCTACGAGCAGTACTTC. Its protein is CASKPRGDRTYEQYF.

This clonotype was seen many times. J is TRBJ2-7 and V is TRBV29-1; D gene ambiguous. Per germline, CDR1 SQVTM and CDR2 ANQGSEA. Trimming stripped 4 bases from V and 3 bases from J, with 10 bases between. The CDR3 covers 12 residues. The CDR3 DNA reads as TGCAGCGTTGGCGGATCCAACTACGAGCAGTACTTC. The encoded protein is CSVGGSNYEQYF.

In its sample, this clonotype was seen many times. The V call is TRBV12-3 or TRBV12-4, the J call TRBJ1-1, with no clear D. Trimming shortened V by 2 bases and J by 4 bases, and 11 bases separated the two germline ends. The CDR3 sequence is 14 residues long. CDR3 nucleotides: TGTGCCAGCAGTTTAACCCGGGGAGTCACTGAAGCTTTCTTT. Translated, it gives CASSLTRGVTEAFF.

The chain is built from TRBV6-5 and TRBJ1-6; 8 bases map to TRBD1. The CDR3 is 20 amino acids. Trimming removed 6 bases from V and 0 bases from J; junction bases left unmatched: 16. CDR1 is MNHEY and CDR2 is SVGAGI in the germline V gene. The CDR3 coding sequence is TGTGCCAGCAGGTACCGGAGAGTCGCAGGGGGCCGCTCCTATAATTCACCCCTCCACTTT. Translating gives CASRYRRVAGGRSYNSPLHF.

As regards this clonotype: Given a much more abundant clone one base away, this may be a read error. The CDR3 loop is CASSLFAGSGYTLGPTEAFF. The CDR3 nucleotides are TGTGCCAGCAGTCTGTTCGCCGGGTCAGGCTATACTTTGGGGCCCACTGAAGCTTTCTTT. V usage is TRBV6-2 or TRBV6-3 and J usage is TRBJ1-1, with D tentatively TRBD1 (5 bases). Germline-derived CDR1 and CDR2 are MNHEY and SVGEGT. The CDR3 sequence is 20 residues long. Trimming left V 5 bases short and J 4 bases short, with 32 bases between.

Many counts were recorded for this clonotype. The rearrangement joins TRBV6-2 or TRBV6-3 to TRBJ2-5, with TRBD1 matching over 9 bases. CDR3 length equals 13 residues. Germline lookup yields CDR1 MNHEY and CDR2 SVGEGT. With V trimmed by 7 bases and J by 6 bases, 6 bases remained unmatched. CDR3 sequence: CASNKQGAKTQYF. The CDR3 bases are TGTGCCAGCAACAAACAGGGGGCCAAGACCCAGTACTTC.

This clonotype was observed at least ten times. The chain uses TRBV7-8 and TRBJ1-5; D not resolved. CDR1 and CDR2 from the germline V gene are SGHVS and FQNEAQ. Trimming stripped 5 bases from V and 4 bases from J, with 9 bases between. The length of the CDR3 is 13 residues. This CDR3 reads CASSPDTNQPQHF. The CDR3 coding sequence is TGTGCCAGCAGCCCTGACACTAATCAGCCCCAGCATTTT.

This clonotype was seen at least ten times. The V gene is TRBV5-1, the J gene TRBJ2-5, with TRBD2 identical over 13 bases. With 5 bases clipped from V and 5 bases from J, the junction kept 12 bases outside the gene matches. Germline V gene sequence: CDR1 SGHRS, CDR2 YFSETQ. There are 17 residues in the CDR3. The CDR3 DNA reads TGCGCCAGCAGGCACCAAAGGACTAGCGGGAGAGGGGAGACCCAGTACTTC. It encodes CASRHQRTSGRGETQYF.